This TCR beta chain stems from a study of PD-1 blockade in mismatch repair-deficient tumors. Study in general: Patients had around 11 mismatch repair-deficient cancer types, all previously treated and progressing.

Every patient had mismatch repair deficiency by PCR or immunohistochemistry. The TCR-sequenced patients were a few responders to pembrolizumab. The protocol was immunoSEQ multiplex PCR, while the TCRdb copy is restricted to in-frame clones and leaves out a portion. The sample records some 130,000 clones, about 88% being singletons. The study, taken as a whole, reports: After pembrolizumab, tumor-resident clones rose rapidly, then generally contracted before radiologic responses.

From germline, CDR1 is MNHEY and CDR2 SVGAGI. Losses at the gene ends were 6 bases for V and 2 bases for J; bases not matched to a gene: 2. This CDR3 contains 14 residues. Turning to this clone: Its target is not known. The sample carries other DNA sequences with the same CDR3.

This sequence was found in an adult with mismatch repair-deficient cancer. Sequenced here: peripheral blood, sampled approximately 72 weeks after starting pembrolizumab. This chain joins TRBV6-5 and TRBJ1-5, with 9 nucleotides matching TRBD1. The CDR3 nucleotides are TGTGCCAGCAGGGGACAGGGAGGCAATCAGCCCCAGCATTTT. Encoded protein: CASRGQGGNQPQHF.